This T cell receptor (beta chain) came from a study of CD8+ T cells in alopecia areata. Study results and caveats: There were also resident alphabeta T cells of normal skin sequenced in scalp samples. It was lesional scalp, especially alopecia totalis/universalis, that showed higher clonality than normal scalp.

Isolated RNA was reverse transcribed into cDNA used as the sequencing template. The data were produced by immunoSEQ multiplex PCR, yet TCRdb's version contains in-frame clones alone and is incomplete. The table includes around 82,000 clones, about 51% detected once. In regard to this clone: Its cognate antigen is unknown.

Alopecia areata patients gave lesional scalp punch biopsies and peripheral blood samples. It was from PBMCs that CD4+ and CD8+ T cells were sorted. The TCR was taken from a human donor with alopecia areata. The sequenced material came from NKG2D-high CD8+ T cells sorted from blood.

CDR3 region: CSQTGKNEQFF. CDR3 nucleotides: TGCAGTCAGACAGGGAAAAATGAGCAGTTCTTC. This chain uses TRBV20-1 with TRBJ2-1; TRBD1 aligns across 7 bases. CDR3 length: 11 amino acids. Germline CDR1 and CDR2: DFQATT and SNEGSKA (reference sequence). V shed 8 bases and J 7 bases; nucleotides not matched to a gene: 5.